A single T cell receptor beta chain is shown here with its context. The sample comes from a study of tumor-infiltrating lymphocytes in primary liver carcinoma. Blood RNA was derived from unsorted whole blood, and germline DNA was extracted too. Trimming removed 4 bases from V and 4 bases from J; junction bases left unmatched: 9. The length of the CDR3 is 15 residues. Germline loops: CDR1 SGHAT, CDR2 FQNNGV. A primer matching the constant region was used to make TCR beta cDNA from 500 to 650 ng of total RNA. A slightly modified ARM-PCR protocol with three nested multiplex PCR rounds produced these TCR beta libraries. In the first two PCR rounds, TRBV1-TRBV30 forward primers were paired with a C-beta reverse primer, and each round lasted about 10 cycles. One entry per CDR3 protein, called by TCRdb with MiXCR from the multiplex PCR reads. The sample includes about 200,000 distinct CDR3 sequences, around 60% seen only once; the top ten take roughly 6.8%.

The source is a woman aged 55 to 70 with primary liver carcinoma and hepatitis B virus infection. The chain has TRBV11-2 and TRBJ2-5, with 7 bases identical to TRBD2. The specimen sequenced was peripheral blood. The CDR3 region is CASSYSRGGRETQYF. CDR3 nucleotide sequence: TGTGCCAGCAGCTACTCCCGTGGCGGGAGAGAGACCCAGTACTTC. Drawing the rest from reference TRBV11-2 and TRBJ2-5, the complete variable domain is EAGVAQSPRYKIIEKRQSVAFWCNPISGHATLYWYQQILGQGPKLLIQFQNNGVVDDSQLPKDRFSAERLKGVDSTLKIQPAKLEDSAVYLCASSYSRGGRETQYFGPGTRLLVL.